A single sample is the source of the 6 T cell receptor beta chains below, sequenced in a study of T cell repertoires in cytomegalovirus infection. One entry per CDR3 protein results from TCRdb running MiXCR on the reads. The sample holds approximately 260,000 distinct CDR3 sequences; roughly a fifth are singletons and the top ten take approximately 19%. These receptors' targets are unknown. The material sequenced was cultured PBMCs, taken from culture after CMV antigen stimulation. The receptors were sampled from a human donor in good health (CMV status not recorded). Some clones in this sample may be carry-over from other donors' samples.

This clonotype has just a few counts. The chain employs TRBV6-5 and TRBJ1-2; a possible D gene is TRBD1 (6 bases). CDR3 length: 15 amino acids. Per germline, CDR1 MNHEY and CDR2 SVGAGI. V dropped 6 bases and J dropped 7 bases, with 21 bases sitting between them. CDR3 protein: CASSPTHRDGSGYTF. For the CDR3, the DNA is TGTGCCAGCAGCCCGACCCACAGGGACGGTAGTGGCTACACCTTC.

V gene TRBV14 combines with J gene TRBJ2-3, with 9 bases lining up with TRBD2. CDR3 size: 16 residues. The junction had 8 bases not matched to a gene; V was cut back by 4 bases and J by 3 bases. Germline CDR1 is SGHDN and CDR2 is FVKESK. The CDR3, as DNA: TGTGCCAGCAGCCTGATAGCGGGAGTATGGACAGATACGCAGTATTTT. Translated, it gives CASSLIAGVWTDTQYF.

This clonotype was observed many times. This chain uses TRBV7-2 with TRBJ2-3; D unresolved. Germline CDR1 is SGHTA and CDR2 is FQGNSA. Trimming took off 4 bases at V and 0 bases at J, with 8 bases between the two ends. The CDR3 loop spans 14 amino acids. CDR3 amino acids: CASSSDGSTDTQYF. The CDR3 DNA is TGTGCCAGCAGCTCGGACGGAAGCACAGATACGCAGTATTTT.

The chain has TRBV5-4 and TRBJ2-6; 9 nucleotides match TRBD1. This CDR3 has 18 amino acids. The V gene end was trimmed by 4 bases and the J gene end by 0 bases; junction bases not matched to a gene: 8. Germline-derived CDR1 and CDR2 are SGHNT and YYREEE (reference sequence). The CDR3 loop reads CASSEGQGLPSGANVLTF. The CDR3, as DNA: TGTGCCAGCAGCGAAGGACAGGGGCTTCCCTCTGGGGCCAACGTCCTGACTTTC.

This chain's CDR3 is CASSSYIADEKLFF. The CDR3 bases are TGTGCCAGCAGTTCCTACATCGCGGATGAAAAACTGTTTTTT. The chain has TRBV7-2 and TRBJ1-4; D is undetermined. The V end lost 6 bases, the J end lost 6 bases, and 14 bases lay between the germline ends. CDR1 SGHTA and CDR2 FQGNSA come from the germline V gene. This CDR3 contains 14 residues. The whole variable domain, filled in from reference TRBV7-2 and TRBJ1-4, reads GAGVSQSPSNKVTEKGKDVELRCDPISGHTALYWYRQSLGQGLEFLIYFQGNSAPDKSGLPSDRFSAERTGGSVSTLTIQRTQQEDSAVYLCASSSYIADEKLFFGSGTQLSVL.

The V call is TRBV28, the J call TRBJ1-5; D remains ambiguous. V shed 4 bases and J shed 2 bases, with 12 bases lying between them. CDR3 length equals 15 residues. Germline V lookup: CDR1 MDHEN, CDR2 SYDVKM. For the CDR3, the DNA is TGTGCCAGCAGTTCGATGGTTGTGGGCAATCAGCCCCAGCATTTT. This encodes CASSSMVVGNQPQHF.